This T cell receptor beta chain was sequenced during a study of T cell changes during pregnancy in multiple sclerosis (dated by TCRdb to the late 2010s). Looking at the study overall: The study examined how the T cell repertoire changed over the course of pregnancy in women with multiple sclerosis.

The library was generated by the immunoSEQ multiplex PCR assay. As stored in TCRdb, this immuneACCESS dataset retains in-frame rearrangements with V and J assigned. A fraction of the clones does not appear; measured against another copy, unresolved V genes explain less than half of the discrepancy, and the remainder lacks a known reason. Present in this sample are tens of thousands of clones, approximately 89% of which were seen just once. Roughly 0.66% of the sample comes from the top ten. CDR3 length: 16 amino acids, cysteine to phenylalanine. The DNA shown is the 48-base CDR3, in frame from base 1. Sequences LGHNA (CDR1) and YSLEER (CDR2) are obtained from the germline V gene. For this chain, trimming is 2 bases at the V end and 5 bases at the J end, and the number of junction bases without a gene match is 9. Turning to this clone: Its antigen is currently not known. No qualities accompany the bases; no much larger clone lies one base away.

This receptor was taken from a female donor in good health, enrolled as a control in a pregnancy study. The rearranged chain carries TRBV4-3 and TRBJ2-1; 7 bases in the middle match TRBD1. Sample: CD4+ T cells from peripheral blood mononuclear cells, taken in the second trimester of pregnancy. CDR3 sequence: CASSQRGTVGNNEQFF. The nucleotides are TGCGCCAGCAGCCAAAGGGGGACAGTTGGTAACAATGAGCAGTTCTTC.